This TCR beta chain was found in a study of T cells expressing NK-cell markers. Whole-study context: Repertoire data for TCR beta were derived from sorted T cells (CD3+CD56+NKG2C+, CD3+CD56+NKG2C- and CD3+CD56-NKG2C+).

Study results and caveats: Dominant NKG2C+ clonotypes in about six donors made up about 1.0-7.0% of CD8+ T cells.

TCRdb reprocessed the 5' RACE reads; each CDR3 protein has one entry and no DNA is given. This table lists about 540,000 distinct CDR3 sequences. Of note for this clonotype: Its antigen is as yet unknown.

Germline CDR1 DFQATT, CDR2 SNEGSKA (reference sequence). The CDR3 is 15 residues long. The rearrangement uses TRBV20-1 and TRBJ2-5; TCRdb returns TRBD1, unconfirmable since there is no DNA. Sequenced sample: blood T cells: a sorted CD56 or NKG2C T cell subset, CD4+ or CD8+ T cells, or bulk PBMC T cells (not recorded which). The receptor was isolated from a man aged 18 to 30 in good health. The CDR3 loop reads CSALATGWAQETQYF.